Below, 2 T cell receptor beta chains from the same sample are listed, as sequenced in a study of glioma-infiltrating T cells after dendritic cell vaccination (dated by TCRdb to the mid-2010s). Library construction relied on the immunoSEQ multiplex PCR assay. This immuneACCESS table, as held by TCRdb, lists in-frame sequences with V and J called but not all clones. Of the missing ones, under half trace to an unresolved V gene in checked studies; the others have no known cause. Recorded for this sample are roughly 80,000 clones; 85% to 90% of them occurred a single time. The ten most abundant clones make up 3.2% of the sample. Here the sequenced sample was blood, taken before dendritic cell vaccination. The origin of the receptors is a human donor with glioblastoma.

CDR3 in DNA: TGCGCCAGCAGCCCGGGAATTATGAACACTGAAGCTTTCTTT. The encoded protein is CASSPGIMNTEAFF. The gene calls are TRBV5-1 and TRBJ1-1; D remains ambiguous. Germline lookup yields CDR1 SGHRS and CDR2 YFSETQ. Trimming took 4 bases from V and 0 from J, leaving 10 bases between them. This CDR3 is built from 14 residues.

This clone was counted a single time. The chain joins TRBV5-1 to TRBJ1-4; tentative D call: TRBD1 (6 bases). The CDR3 consists of 15 residues. Trimming left V 0 bases short and J 4 bases short, with 10 bases between. Germline V gene data show CDR1 as SGHRS and CDR2 as YFSETQ. CDR3 residues: CASSLGQGNNEKLFF. CDR3 sequence (DNA): TGCGCCAGCAGCTTGGGGCAGGGGAATAATGAAAAACTGTTTTTT.